These 17 T cell receptor beta chains came from one sample sequenced in a study of identical twins. TCRdb used MiXCR to reprocess the 5' RACE reads, holding one entry per CDR3 protein. The table includes more than 1.5 million distinct CDR3 sequences, less than 35% detected once. What was sequenced was cord blood. The source of these receptors is a newborn girl in good health.

The chain has TRBV5-1 and TRBJ1-1; D is ambiguous. The V gene lost 4 bases and the J gene lost 0 bases, with 13 bases spanning the gap. From germline, CDR1 is SGHRS and CDR2 YFSETQ. CDR3 length: 15 residues. The CDR3 reads CASSLGSSVNTEAFF. In DNA, the CDR3 is TGCGCCAGCAGCCTCGGTAGCTCGGTGAACACTGAAGCTTTCTTT.

The rearrangement joins TRBV7-2 to TRBJ2-1; 9 bases fit TRBD2. Unmatched junction bases numbered 10, after V lost 3 bases and J lost 4 bases. The V gene's germline CDR1 is SGHTA and CDR2 FQGNSA. This CDR3 contains 17 residues. CDR3 sequence reads: CASSFTSSGGRYNEQFF. DNA for the CDR3: TGTGCCAGCAGCTTCACCTCAAGCGGGGGGCGATACAATGAGCAGTTCTTC.

This sequence joins TRBV12-3 or TRBV12-4 and TRBJ2-3; 8 nucleotides agree with TRBD2. The CDR3 runs to 15 residues. J gave up 2 bases and V 6 bases, and 7 bases lay outside the gene matches. This CDR3 reads CASSSAGANTDTQYF. CDR3 nucleotides: TGTGCCAGCAGCTCAGCGGGAGCTAACACAGATACGCAGTATTTT.

This clonotype was counted a few times. The chain combines TRBV7-9 with TRBJ2-5; 8 positions agree with TRBD2. CDR3 length: 14 amino acids. The trim removed 5 bases at V and 1 base at J, leaving 3 bases unmatched. Germline CDR1 SEHNR, CDR2 FQNEAQ (reference sequence). CDR3 in DNA: TGTGCCAGCAGCATAACTAGCGGCCAAGAGACCCAGTACTTC. Translated, it gives CASSITSGQETQYF.

The chain joins TRBV24-1 to TRBJ2-3; maybe TRBD1 (5 bases). V shed 4 bases and J shed 5 bases, with 9 bases lying between them. The germline V gene has CDR1 KGHDR and CDR2 SFDVKD. The CDR3 has 13 residues. CDR3 bases: TGTGCCACCAGTGAAACAGGACGAGATACGCAGTATTTT. It specifies CATSETGRDTQYF.

The rearrangement links TRBV28 to TRBJ2-3; 9 bases map to TRBD1. CDR3 length: 14 residues. The V segment lost 7 bases and the J segment 5 bases; nucleotides outside the gene matches: 7. Germline V gives CDR1 MDHEN, CDR2 SYDVKM. CDR3 residues: CASNFRTGVDTQYF. The CDR3 coding sequence is TGTGCCAGCAACTTCAGGACAGGGGTAGATACGCAGTATTTT.

This clonotype appeared many times. The CDR3: CASSQMGLATYNEQFF. CDR3 bases: TGTGCCAGCAGCCAAATGGGACTAGCAACATACAATGAGCAGTTCTTC. The chain combines TRBV4-2 with TRBJ2-1; 9 nucleotides line up with TRBD2. The V segment lost 2 bases and the J segment 4 bases; nucleotides outside the gene matches: 6. From germline, CDR1 is LGHNA and CDR2 YNFKEQ. The CDR3 consists of 16 residues.

This clonotype was recorded a few times. The CDR3 here is CSVEGPNRGNEQYF. In nucleotides, the CDR3 is TGCAGCGTTGAAGGGCCGAATAGGGGCAATGAGCAGTACTTC. The chain recombines TRBV29-1 with TRBJ2-5, with D maybe TRBD1 (5 bases). V lost 1 base to trimming and J lost 11 bases, with 20 bases between them. The CDR3 length is 14 residues. From germline, CDR1 is SQVTM and CDR2 ANQGSEA.

This clonotype has a handful of counts. The gene calls are TRBV11-2 and TRBJ2-3; a weak D match, TRBD2 (5 bases). The CDR3 totals 16 residues. The germline V gene has CDR1 SGHAT and CDR2 FQNNGV. Between the trimmed V and J ends, which lost 1 base and 3 bases, there was a span of 14 bases. In DNA form, the CDR3 reads TGTGCCAGCAGCTTAGTTAGGTTGAGGGAGACAGATACGCAGTATTTT. Its translation is CASSLVRLRETDTQYF.

The chain couples TRBV12-3 or TRBV12-4 to TRBJ1-5; possibly TRBD1 for D (6 bases). The CDR3 has 18 residues. Trimming pared 3 bases from V and 7 bases from J, leaving 25 bases between. The CDR3 here is CASSFVPLFDRPGQPQHF. The CDR3 bases are TGTGCCAGCAGTTTCGTCCCCCTTTTCGACAGGCCGGGGCAGCCCCAGCATTTT.

J is TRBJ1-3 and V is TRBV28; D unclear. Germline CDR1 is MDHEN and CDR2 is SYDVKM. The CDR3 length is 14 residues. Trimming removed 5 bases at V and 2 bases at J, with 10 bases between. The CDR3: CASSRRVTGNTIYF. In DNA, the CDR3 is TGTGCCAGCAGTAGGAGGGTCACTGGAAACACCATATATTTT.

The chain uses TRBV10-2 and TRBJ2-3; 10 bases line up with TRBD1. J lost 4 bases, V lost 4 bases, and 5 bases had no gene match. Germline assignment: CDR1 WSHSY and CDR2 SAAADI. CDR3 length equals 15 residues. The DNA of the CDR3 is TGCGCCAGCAGTGGGGACAGGGGTAAATCAGATACGCAGTATTTT. Protein: CASSGDRGKSDTQYF.

This clonotype was detected a few times. V gene TRBV18 combines with J gene TRBJ2-3, with 8 bases fitting TRBD2. The germline V gene encodes CDR1 KGHSH and CDR2 LQKENI. The CDR3 runs to 16 residues. V gave up 1 base and J gave up 0 bases; unmatched junction bases: 3. CDR3 sequence: CASSPLLAASTDTQYF. The CDR3 coding sequence is TGTGCCAGCTCACCACTACTAGCGGCTAGCACAGATACGCAGTATTTT.

The V and J genes are TRBV29-1 and TRBJ2-1; no definite D call. Germline-derived CDR1 and CDR2 are SQVTM and ANQGSEA. The CDR3 length is 16 residues. Trimming removed 5 bases at V and 0 bases at J, with 17 bases between. For the CDR3, the DNA is TGCAGCGTTATACTGGTGGGGAAACTCTCCTACAATGAGCAGTTCTTC. Translating it yields CSVILVGKLSYNEQFF.

The table lists this clonotype with many counts. The chain is built from TRBV3-1 and TRBJ2-1; 8 bases fit TRBD2. Looked up from germline, CDR1 is LGHDT and CDR2 is YNNKEL (reference sequence). Unmatched junction bases numbered 6, after V lost 4 bases and J lost 4 bases. The CDR3 totals 15 residues. This chain's CDR3 is CASSLLAVKYNEQFF. The CDR3 nucleotides read TGTGCCAGCAGCCTACTAGCGGTGAAATACAATGAGCAGTTCTTC.

This clonotype was detected only a few times. This CDR3 reads CASRALDNEQFF. The CDR3 DNA is TGTGCCAGCAGGGCACTGGACAATGAGCAGTTCTTC. The chain links TRBV7-9 to TRBJ2-1, with D unresolved. V lost 6 bases to trimming and J lost 5 bases, with 8 bases between them. This CDR3 region has 12 residues. The V gene's germline CDR1 is SEHNR and CDR2 FQNEAQ (reference sequence).

This clonotype came up a few times. This chain joins TRBV4-1 and TRBJ2-1; 10 nucleotides match TRBD2. This CDR3 has 16 amino acids. Trimming removed 3 bases from V and 0 bases from J; junction bases left unmatched: 2. Germline V gives CDR1 MGHRA, CDR2 YSYEKL. Here the CDR3 reads CASSHRLAGSYNEQFF. In DNA form, the CDR3 reads TGCGCCAGCAGCCACAGACTAGCGGGCTCCTACAATGAGCAGTTCTTC.